Here is one T cell receptor (beta chain) with its context. Antigen: not known. This specimen belongs to a study of somatic mutations in cytotoxic T cells in rheumatoid arthritis. In the study overall: After diagnosis, patient blood (over 29 ml EDTA) was drawn right away, before any treatment was given.

Study-wide findings and caveats: Rheumatoid arthritis patients, but not healthy controls, exhibited increasing CD8+ clonality with age.

In the source study's methods: Matches were rare between published virus-specific TCRB sequences and patient CD8+ clones exceeding 1%. TCRdb's copy holds only in-frame clones and misses some; the assay was immunoSEQ multiplex PCR. That table is the source of V, J and clone size, and D and trimming were worked out from the DNA. The sample includes about 5,600 clones, 80% to 85% seen only once; the top ten take 4.6%. After CD4+ and CD8+ cells were isolated by positive magnetic bead selection, their purity was checked by flow cytometry. CDR3 length: 13 amino acids. J was trimmed by 7 bases and V by 1 base; bases with no gene match: 2. Germline V CDR1 and CDR2: MGHDK, SYGVNS.

The material sequenced was CD8+ T cells sorted from blood. The chain couples TRBV25-1 to TRBJ2-5, with TRBD2 identical over 8 bases. The receptor was isolated from an adult with rheumatoid arthritis. The CDR3 spells CASSELLAGTQYF. In DNA, the CDR3 is TGTGCCAGCAGTGAATTGCTAGCGGGGACCCAGTACTTC.